This section outlines one T cell receptor (beta chain) sequence together with its context. Its matching antigen is unknown. The V and J ends lost 6 bases and 5 bases respectively, with 19 bases between them. CDR3 length: 15 residues. Germline-derived CDR1 and CDR2 are MNHEY and SVGAGI. This entry comes from a study of T cell repertoires in cytomegalovirus infection. The study's findings and limits: Based on cumulative public TCR beta family frequency, carriers of CMV plus the relevant HLA were identified.

TCRdb ran MiXCR on the reads and lists one entry per CDR3 protein. Of more than 650,000 distinct CDR3 sequences in the sample, under 40% were seen once. The chain is built from TRBV6-5 and TRBJ2-5; no firm D call. This clonotype was sampled from a human donor in good health (CMV status not recorded). Some clones in this sample may be carry-over from other donors' samples. The sample consisted of PBMCs. The CDR3 sequence is CASSLQPVGSETQYF. In DNA, the CDR3 is TGTGCCAGCAGCCTACAGCCCGTGGGTAGCGAGACCCAGTACTTC.